Presented here are 2 T cell receptor beta chains from one specimen sequenced in a study of blood T cells in healthy people across ages (dated by TCRdb to between 2015 and 2016). The receptor library was made with 5' RACE. Sequencing was carried out with an Illumina HiSeq 2500. A second about 7 to 11 cycle PCR used a sample-barcoded 5' primer and a J-beta primer mix. TCRdb's own reprocessing of the public reads used fastp at Q25 and MiXCR and kept productive beta chains. Every CDR3 protein is listed once, alongside the most common genes and DNA of its rows. The sample records about 1.6 million distinct CDR3 sequences, about 35% of which are singletons. In total, the top ten clones hold about 10% of the sample. Material: blood. Receptor source: a woman aged 25 to 45 in good health.

The chain has TRBV20-1 and TRBJ2-4; 11 bases align to TRBD2. Near its end, the DNA agrees better with TRBJ2-5, so the J call may be wrong. Per germline, CDR1 DFQATT and CDR2 SNEGSKA (reference sequence). The length of the CDR3 is 15 residues. CDR3 nucleotide sequence: TGCAGTGCGACCCGACTAGCGGGGCTCCCCGAGACCCAGTACTTC. It translates to CSATRLAGLPETQYF.

This clonotype was seen a handful of times. The chain has TRBV11-2 and TRBJ2-5; 11 nucleotides align to TRBD1. V lost 5 bases and J lost 4; bases outside the gene matches: 9. Germline V lookup: CDR1 SGHAT, CDR2 FQNNGV. The CDR3 contains 16 residues. CDR3 sequence (DNA): TGTGCCAGCAGCAGACCCGGGACAGGGGGAGGAGAGACCCAGTACTTC. Translating it yields CASSRPGTGGGETQYF.